Below are 28 T cell receptor beta chains sequenced from a single sample in a study of response to subunit inactivated influenza vaccine. TCRdb re-called the RT-PCR reads through MiXCR, storing one row per CDR3 protein. The table records about 190,000 distinct CDR3 sequences, approximately 14% of them present only once. The specimen comprised CD8+ T cells sorted from PBMCs, sampled roughly 5 days after vaccination. All receptors come from a man in his fifties or sixties who received an inactivated influenza vaccine.

This chain links TRBV28 with TRBJ2-7, with 9 bases aligning to TRBD1. Trimming took 11 bases from V and 3 from J; bases not matched to a gene: 8. CDR3 length: 13 residues. Germline V lookup: CDR1 MDHEN, CDR2 SYDVKM. CDR3 sequence: CAVTTGGGYEQYF. The CDR3 coding sequence is TGTGCCGTCACGACAGGGGGAGGCTACGAGCAGTACTTC.

This clonotype showed up just a few times. The rearrangement joins TRBV29-1 to TRBJ2-2; 14 positions agree with TRBD2. V gave up 6 bases and J gave up 1 base; unmatched junction bases: 4. CDR3 length: 16 amino acids. Germline V gene sequence: CDR1 SQVTM, CDR2 ANQGSEA. The CDR3: CSVEGLAGENTGELFF. CDR3 DNA sequence: TGCAGCGTAGAGGGACTAGCGGGGGAGAACACCGGGGAGCTGTTTTTT.

The genes are TRBV12-3 or TRBV12-4 and TRBJ2-3; D may be TRBD2 (5 bases). V lost 4 bases to trimming and J lost 3 bases, with 17 bases between them. There are 16 residues in the CDR3. The CDR3 loop reads CASSSQLEAPTDTQYF. Written as DNA, the CDR3 is TGTGCCAGCAGTTCACAACTAGAAGCGCCTACAGATACGCAGTATTTT.

This clonotype turned up a few times. V gene TRBV5-1 combines with J gene TRBJ1-1; 10 nucleotides line up with TRBD1. Germline V gene lookup returns CDR1 SGHRS and CDR2 YFSETQ. With 4 bases clipped from V and 6 bases from J, the junction kept 9 bases outside the gene matches. The CDR3 has 15 residues. The CDR3 nucleotides are TGCGCCAGCAGCAGGGACAGGGGTGGAGGTGCTGAAGCTTTCTTT. It specifies CASSRDRGGGAEAFF.

V usage is TRBV12-3 or TRBV12-4 and J usage is TRBJ2-3; no reliable D call. V was cut by 2 bases and J by 1 base, with 4 bases left in between. The CDR3 covers 13 residues. DNA of the CDR3: TGTGCCAGCAGTTTATCCCGCACAGATACGCAGTATTTT. It translates to CASSLSRTDTQYF.

The genes are TRBV4-3 and TRBJ1-6; D gene unclear. Germline V gene data show CDR1 as LGHNA and CDR2 as YSLEER. This CDR3 spans 17 amino acids. Trimming cost V 0 bases and J 3 bases, with 12 bases left between them. In nucleotides, the CDR3 is TGCGCCAGCAGCCAAGATCATTCCGGGAGCTATAATTCACCCCTCCACTTT. Translated: CASSQDHSGSYNSPLHF.

A few counts support this clonotype. This sequence joins TRBV12-3 or TRBV12-4 and TRBJ2-1, with D possibly being TRBD2 (5 bases). The CDR3 contains 16 residues. The ends were cut back, 5 bases at V and 6 bases at J, with 20 bases in the middle. The CDR3 nucleotides read TGTGCCAGCAGTCCACCCGAGGAGGTGCAGCCCAATGAGCAGTTCTTC. Its protein is CASSPPEEVQPNEQFF.

This clonotype appeared many times. The CDR3 DNA is TGTGCCAGCAGTTACCTCGGGGGGACAGGGGATGAAAAACTGTTTTTT. Residues: CASSYLGGTGDEKLFF. V and J are TRBV6-5 and TRBJ1-4, with 10 bases aligning to TRBD1. This CDR3 has 16 amino acids. Trimming at V came to 2 bases and at J to 6 bases, leaving 6 bases not matched to a gene. Looked up from germline, CDR1 is MNHEY and CDR2 is SVGAGI.

In this sample, this clonotype turned up many times. J is TRBJ1-1 and V is TRBV28, with 7 bases aligning to TRBD1. Unmatched junction bases numbered 10, after V lost 3 bases and J lost 3 bases. This CDR3 is built from 16 residues. CDR1 and CDR2 (germline): MDHEN, SYDVKM. CDR3 residues: CASSFPTGRVDTEAFF. CDR3 DNA: TGTGCCAGCAGTTTCCCGACAGGGCGGGTGGACACTGAAGCTTTCTTT.

This clonotype was counted only a few times. This chain joins TRBV6-5 and TRBJ2-4; a possible D gene is TRBD2 (7 bases). V lost 0 bases to trimming and J lost 8 bases, with 11 bases between them. CDR1 and CDR2 from the germline V gene are MNHEY and SVGAGI. The CDR3 extends over 14 amino acids. The CDR3 bases are TGTGCCAGCAGTTACTCGGGGGGGGCTGACATTCAGTACTTC. Translating gives CASSYSGGADIQYF.

This clonotype was recorded many times. CDR3 region: CASSLEGLAGGGNEQFF. CDR3 coding DNA: TGTGCCAGCAGTTTAGAGGGACTAGCGGGGGGGGGGAATGAGCAGTTCTTC. This chain joins TRBV12-3 or TRBV12-4 and TRBJ2-1; 16 bases are shared with TRBD2. This CDR3 comprises 17 residues. Germline trimming cut 1 base from V and 7 bases from J; bases unmatched to any gene: 4.

The chain uses TRBV5-1 and TRBJ2-3; D unresolved. Germline V gene data show CDR1 as SGHRS and CDR2 as YFSETQ. CDR3 length: 15 amino acids. V was cut by 0 bases and J by 0 bases, with 8 bases left in between. The CDR3 here is CASSLDGPSTDTQYF. Here the CDR3 DNA reads TGCGCCAGCAGCTTGGACGGACCTAGCACAGATACGCAGTATTTT.

DNA of the CDR3: TGCGCCAGCAGCCACTGGTACAGGGAACGCCGCACAGATACGCAGTATTTT. Translating it yields CASSHWYRERRTDTQYF. The rearrangement links TRBV4-3 to TRBJ2-3, with D possibly matching TRBD1 (6 bases). There are 17 residues in the CDR3. The V and J ends lost 3 bases and 1 base respectively, with 17 bases between them. CDR1 is LGHNA, CDR2 YSLEER, per germline.

The chain employs TRBV7-2 and TRBJ2-7; 8 bases are a match to TRBD1. The CDR3 contains 14 residues. From germline, CDR1 is SGHTA and CDR2 FQGNSA. After removal of 5 bases from V and 3 bases from J, the junction contained 6 bases not matched to a gene. DNA for the CDR3: TGTGCCAGCAGCGACGGGACAGGCGACTACGAGCAGTACTTC. Translated: CASSDGTGDYEQYF.

V usage is TRBV9 and J usage is TRBJ1-4; TRBD1 is a possible D gene (5 bases). CDR1 SGDLS and CDR2 YYNGEE come from the germline V gene. The CDR3 is 15 residues long. V lost 4 bases, J lost 3 bases, and 13 bases lay in between. DNA of the CDR3: TGTGCCAGCAGCCAAGCGGGGGTATCTAATGAAAAACTGTTTTTT. Its protein is CASSQAGVSNEKLFF. The variable domain in full, with the rest retrieved from reference TRBV9 and TRBJ1-4, is DSGVTQTPKHLITATGQRVTLRCSPRSGDLSVYWYQQSLDQGLQFLIQYYNGEERAKGNILERFSAQQFPDLHSELNLSSLELGDSALYFCASSQAGVSNEKLFFGSGTQLSVL.

This clonotype showed up just a few times. The chain links TRBV9 to TRBJ2-1; D unresolved. The CDR3 is made up of 13 amino acids. In germline, CDR1 is SGDLS, CDR2 YYNGEE. V shed 0 bases and J shed 5 bases, with 6 bases lying between them. Here the CDR3 DNA reads TGTGCCAGCAGCGTAGCGGAAGACAATGAGCAGTTCTTC. Protein: CASSVAEDNEQFF.

The rearrangement uses TRBV19 and TRBJ2-5; 13 nucleotides align to TRBD2. CDR3 length equals 16 residues. CDR1 and CDR2 from the germline V gene are LNHDA and SQIVND (reference sequence). V lost 6 bases and J lost 5; bases outside the gene matches: 9. CDR3 bases: TGTGCCAGTAGCATACCGGGACTAGCGGGACTGGAGACCCAGTACTTC. It encodes CASSIPGLAGLETQYF.

This clonotype was detected a few times. The rearrangement links TRBV6-5 to TRBJ2-1; D is possibly TRBD1 or TRBD2 (5 bases each). V lost 0 bases and J lost 8, with 14 bases in between. CDR1 and CDR2 from the germline V gene are MNHEY and SVGAGI. The CDR3 has 15 residues. CDR3: CASSYSGTGWDEQFF. CDR3 in DNA: TGTGCCAGCAGTTACTCGGGGACGGGTTGGGATGAGCAGTTCTTC.

This clonotype was observed many times. This chain connects TRBV7-9 to TRBJ2-5; D may be TRBD1 or TRBD2 (5 bases each). Germline CDR1 reads SEHNR; CDR2 reads FQNEAQ (reference sequence). V lost 7 bases to trimming and J lost 0 bases, with 15 bases between them. This CDR3 spans 15 amino acids. The CDR3 nucleotides are TGTGCCAGCACCAAAACCGGGACCTACCAAGAGACCCAGTACTTC. This gives the protein CASTKTGTYQETQYF.

The rearrangement joins TRBV7-2 to TRBJ2-1; D not certain. V lost 1 base and J lost 2, with 12 bases in between. The germline gives CDR1 SGHTA, CDR2 FQGNSA. CDR3 length: 16 residues. The CDR3 sequence: CASSLDSSLAYNEQFF. CDR3 bases: TGTGCCAGCAGCTTAGATTCCAGTCTAGCCTACAATGAGCAGTTCTTC.

This clonotype occurred a few times. In DNA form, the CDR3 reads TGTGCCACCAGCAGAGCGGGCGGGCAGAGCGTTTTCTTC. Encoded protein: CATSRAGGQSVFF. This chain uses TRBV15 with TRBJ2-1; D may be TRBD2 (5 bases). Germline V gene sequence: CDR1 LNHNV, CDR2 YYDKDF (reference sequence). This CDR3 region has 13 residues. With 1 base removed from V and 16 bases from J, the gap between germline ends came to 17 bases. Complete variable domain (other parts from reference TRBV15 and TRBJ2-1): DAMVIQNPRYQVTQFGKPVTLSCSQTLNHNVMYWYQQKSSQAPKLLFHYYDKDFNNEADTPDNFQSRRPNTSFCFLDIRSPGLGDTAMYLCATSRAGGQSVFFGPGTRLTVL.

The chain recombines TRBV9 with TRBJ2-1; 11 bases agree with TRBD2. Trimming removed 0 bases from V and 6 bases from J; junction bases left unmatched: 2. CDR1 is SGDLS, CDR2 YYNGEE, per germline. The CDR3 sequence is 15 residues long. CDR3 DNA sequence: TGTGCCAGCAGCGTAGGACTAGCGGGATTCAATGAGCAGTTCTTC. This gives the protein CASSVGLAGFNEQFF.

This clonotype was detected many times. The V and J genes are TRBV5-1 and TRBJ2-1, with 10 bases matching TRBD1. Per germline, CDR1 SGHRS and CDR2 YFSETQ. With V trimmed by 5 bases and J by 7 bases, 6 bases remained unmatched. This CDR3 spans 14 amino acids. CDR3 amino acids: CASRSTGGYNEQFF. Written as DNA, the CDR3 is TGCGCCAGCAGATCGACAGGGGGCTATAATGAGCAGTTCTTC.

This chain uses TRBV12-3 or TRBV12-4 with TRBJ2-7; D gene ambiguous. The CDR3 contains 11 residues. The V end was cut by 2 bases, the J end by 7 bases, with 6 bases between. CDR3 coding DNA: TGTGCCAGCAGTTTACTGTGGGAGCAGTACTTC. Encoded protein: CASSLLWEQYF.

A few counts support this clonotype. This chain joins TRBV7-9 and TRBJ2-7; D not resolved. The V end lost 0 bases, the J end lost 7 bases, and 7 bases lay between the germline ends. Germline CDR1 and CDR2: SEHNR and FQNEAQ (reference sequence). CDR3 length: 12 amino acids. The CDR3 nucleotides read TGTGCCAGCAGCTTAGCGCAGACAGAGCAGTACTTC. Translated: CASSLAQTEQYF.

This clonotype was observed a handful of times. This sequence joins TRBV5-1 and TRBJ2-1, with 9 nucleotides matching TRBD2. Trimming took 0 bases from V and 5 from J; bases not matched to a gene: 9. Germline V gene lookup returns CDR1 SGHRS and CDR2 YFSETQ. This CDR3 contains 17 residues. CDR3 sequence: CASSLAPREGQDNEQFF. CDR3 coding DNA: TGCGCCAGCAGCTTGGCCCCGCGGGAGGGCCAGGACAATGAGCAGTTCTTC.

The table lists this clonotype with a count of one. J is TRBJ2-3 and V is TRBV20-1, with D tentatively TRBD1 (6 bases). The length of the CDR3 is 14 residues. V was trimmed by 3 bases and J by 4 bases, leaving 14 bases between them. Germline loops: CDR1 DFQATT, CDR2 SNEGSKA (reference sequence). This CDR3 reads CSARTTQGADTQYF. In DNA form, the CDR3 reads TGCAGTGCTAGGACAACACAGGGAGCAGATACGCAGTATTTT.

This clonotype came up many times. V gene TRBV19 combines with J gene TRBJ1-1; a possible D gene is TRBD1 (5 bases). In germline, CDR1 is LNHDA, CDR2 SQIVND (reference sequence). Trimming took 8 bases from V and 8 from J, leaving 12 bases between them. The CDR3 runs 11 residues. The CDR3 nucleotides are TGTGCCAGTGAAGGGGCAGAAGAAGCTTTCTTT. Translating it yields CASEGAEEAFF.